The clone carrying this T cell receptor (beta chain) turned up a few times. The antigen is undetermined. Prepared TCR beta cDNA libraries contained unique molecular identifiers. When about 1 to 11 million T cells were used, they gave approximately 450,000 cDNA molecules. TCRdb ran MiXCR on the PCR reads and lists one entry per CDR3 protein. The data show hundreds of thousands of distinct CDR3 sequences, with roughly 29% seen just once and 0.5% to 0.6% held by the top ten. The sample is drawn from a study of post-analysis software for immune sequencing data. The wider study: As for disease course, relapsing-remitting, secondary progressive and progressive-relapsing multiple sclerosis were all included.

The study's findings and limits: The study found TRBV5-6, TRBV5-1 and TRBV20-1 among roughly 5 TRBV segments more frequent in patients than controls. Batch-matched samples strongly co-clustered by F measure. When compared against controls, multiple sclerosis patients showed significantly lower normalized Chao1 diversity.

The germline CDR1 and CDR2 sequences are SEHNR and FQNEAQ (reference sequence). The CDR3 covers 17 residues. V gave up 5 bases and J gave up 2 bases, with 16 bases separating them. The TCR originated in a girl aged 5 to 17 with multiple sclerosis. The gene calls are TRBV7-9 and TRBJ2-6; either TRBD1 or TRBD2 may fit D (5 bases each). Sequencing was carried out using blood. CDR3 loop: CASSETGQGAGANVLTF. CDR3 bases: TGTGCCAGCAGCGAAACCGGTCAGGGAGCTGGGGCCAACGTCCTGACTTTC.